A single sample is the source of the 32 T cell receptor beta chains below, sequenced in a study of shared clonotypes between healthy human individuals. Libraries were prepared by immunoSEQ multiplex PCR; TCRdb keeps only in-frame clonotypes and omits some of them. The sample yields roughly 2.1 million clones, approximately 94% seen once. Naive CD8 populations comprised CD45RO-negative cells positively selected for CCR7, excluding terminally differentiated effector memory CD45RA+ cells. Sequenced input: naive CD8+ T cells from PBMCs. All receptors come from a man younger than 35 in good health. Some clones in this sample may be carry-over from other donors' samples.

The chain joins TRBV5-1 to TRBJ1-3; D gene ambiguous. Trimming stripped 0 bases from V and 8 bases from J, with 6 bases between. This CDR3 contains 12 residues. From germline, CDR1 is SGHRS and CDR2 YFSETQ. CDR3 DNA sequence: TGCGCCAGCAGCTTGGTGGGAGACACCATATATTTT. This encodes CASSLVGDTIYF.

The rearrangement links TRBV9 to TRBJ2-7; no reliable D call. From germline, CDR1 is SGDLS and CDR2 YYNGEE. V was clipped by 5 bases and J by 5 bases, with 14 bases between them. This CDR3 has 13 residues. The CDR3 loop is CASSPSRSHEQYF. CDR3 DNA sequence: TGTGCCAGCAGTCCGAGCAGGAGCCACGAGCAGTACTTC.

The V call is TRBV28, the J call TRBJ2-7, with unresolved D. This CDR3 has 14 residues. In germline, CDR1 is MDHEN, CDR2 SYDVKM. Trimming stripped 0 bases from V and 3 bases from J, with 9 bases between. As DNA, the CDR3 is TGTGCCAGCAGTTTATGGGCCGCCGTCTACGAGCAGTACTTC. Amino acid sequence: CASSLWAAVYEQYF.

This sequence joins TRBV6-5 and TRBJ2-7; a possible D gene is TRBD1 (6 bases). Germline V lookup: CDR1 MNHEY, CDR2 SVGAGI. This CDR3 region has 15 residues. Trimming took 5 bases from V and 4 from J, leaving 18 bases between them. CDR3 bases: TGTGCCAGCAGTCCTTGGACAGCCGCTGGGTACGAGCAGTACTTC. This sequence encodes CASSPWTAAGYEQYF.

This rearrangement joins TRBV6-1 to TRBJ1-2, with unresolved D. V was cut by 6 bases and J by 7 bases, with 15 bases left in between. CDR1 is MNHNS and CDR2 is SASEGT in the germline V gene. This CDR3 comprises 13 residues. CDR3 sequence: CASRFRALAGYTF. As DNA, the CDR3 is TGTGCCAGCAGGTTCCGGGCCCTGGCTGGCTACACCTTC.

The V and J genes are TRBV7-8 and TRBJ2-7; 10 bases are a match to TRBD2. The V gene's germline CDR1 is SGHVS and CDR2 FQNEAQ. The J segment lost 4 bases and the V segment lost 1 base, leaving 10 bases of the junction unmatched. This CDR3 is built from 17 residues. The CDR3 loop is CASSLGVASGSLYEQYF. The CDR3 DNA sequence: TGTGCCAGCAGCTTAGGCGTTGCTAGCGGGAGCCTATACGAGCAGTACTTC. Using reference TRBV7-8 and TRBJ2-7 for the parts outside the CDR3, the full variable domain is GAGVSQSPRYKVAKRGQDVALRCDPISGHVSLFWYQQALGQGPEFLTYFQNEAQLDKSGLPSDRFFAERPEGSVSTLKIQRTQQEDSAVYLCASSLGVASGSLYEQYFGPGTRLTVT.

V usage is TRBV11-2 and J usage is TRBJ2-7; 7 bases fit TRBD1. With V trimmed by 1 base and J by 4 bases, 4 bases remained unmatched. This CDR3 spans 14 amino acids. Germline lookup yields CDR1 SGHAT and CDR2 FQNNGV. The CDR3, as DNA: TGTGCCAGCAGCTTAGGGACACAGGGGTACGAGCAGTACTTC. This gives the protein CASSLGTQGYEQYF.

Concerning this clone itself: The sample has other DNA sequences that encode this CDR3 too. V gene TRBV28 combines with J gene TRBJ2-6; D unresolved. V dropped 4 bases and J dropped 4 bases, with 5 bases sitting between them. The V gene's germline CDR1 is MDHEN and CDR2 SYDVKM. The CDR3 totals 13 residues. CDR3 sequence: CASSSPGANVLTF. The CDR3 nucleotides are TGTGCCAGCAGTTCCCCGGGGGCCAACGTCCTGACTTTC.

The genes are TRBV9 and TRBJ2-7, with D unclear. Trimming stripped 0 bases from V and 6 bases from J, with 7 bases between. The CDR3 spans 12 residues. Germline V CDR1 and CDR2: SGDLS, YYNGEE. The CDR3 protein is CASSVGEREQYF. The CDR3 DNA reads TGTGCCAGCAGCGTAGGTGAGCGCGAGCAGTACTTC.

V usage is TRBV6-1 and J usage is TRBJ1-2, with D uncertain. CDR3 size: 16 residues. V lost 2 bases and J 8 bases, leaving 21 bases between the germline ends. Germline V gene sequence: CDR1 MNHNS, CDR2 SASEGT. The DNA for the CDR3 is TGTGCCAGCAGTGAATGGGGATTATCAGTTCTTTACGGCTACACCTTC. Translating it yields CASSEWGLSVLYGYTF.

V is TRBV19 and J is TRBJ2-7; the D is unclear. V lost 1 base to trimming and J lost 7 bases, with 11 bases between them. CDR3 length equals 13 residues. Germline V gives CDR1 LNHDA, CDR2 SQIVND (reference sequence). CDR3 amino acids: CASSIGAGLEQYF. The CDR3 DNA sequence: TGTGCCAGTAGTATAGGAGCCGGCCTGGAGCAGTACTTC.

The CDR3 DNA reads as TGTGCCAGCAGCTTACCGACCGGGTATGGCTACACCTTC. Its protein is CASSLPTGYGYTF. This chain joins TRBV7-3 and TRBJ1-2; D remains ambiguous. The germline gives CDR1 SGHTA, CDR2 FQGTGA. V lost 2 bases and J lost 5, with 9 bases in between. This CDR3 has 13 amino acids.

V usage is TRBV29-1 and J usage is TRBJ2-7, with D perhaps being TRBD1 or TRBD2 (5 bases each). Per germline, CDR1 SQVTM and CDR2 ANQGSEA. Trimming stripped 4 bases from V and 3 bases from J, with 22 bases between. The CDR3 has 16 amino acids. CDR3 DNA sequence: TGCAGCGTTGTGCCGGTACGTGGGGGTATCGACTACGAGCAGTACTTC. As protein: CSVVPVRGGIDYEQYF.

This chain links TRBV28 with TRBJ1-5, with 7 bases lining up with TRBD1. The CDR3 is 13 residues long. Per the germline V gene, CDR1 is MDHEN and CDR2 is SYDVKM. V was clipped by 10 bases and J by 7 bases; unmatched bases: 10. CDR3 amino acids: CATCEGAGQPQHF. As DNA, the CDR3 is TGTGCCACCTGTGAGGGGGCAGGACAGCCCCAGCATTTT.

The chain links TRBV14 to TRBJ1-1; TRBD1 agrees at 8 bases. Germline V gene data show CDR1 as SGHDN and CDR2 as FVKESK. J was trimmed by 4 bases and V by 4 bases; bases with no gene match: 2. The CDR3 totals 13 residues. The CDR3 coding sequence is TGTGCCAGCAGCCGAACAGGGGGCACTGAAGCTTTCTTT. Translating gives CASSRTGGTEAFF.

This chain links TRBV19 with TRBJ1-5; no reliable D call. The germline V gene has CDR1 LNHDA and CDR2 SQIVND (reference sequence). This CDR3 is built from 15 residues. Deletions cut 3 bases from V and 3 bases from J, with 12 bases between. The CDR3 sequence: CASSMRVVPNQPQHF. The CDR3 DNA reads as TGTGCCAGTAGTATGAGGGTTGTGCCCAATCAGCCCCAGCATTTT.

This clone turned up a few times. The V and J genes are TRBV4-2 and TRBJ1-1; 7 nucleotides align to TRBD1. Germline V lookup: CDR1 LGHNA, CDR2 YNFKEQ. The CDR3 has 12 residues. Trimming at V came to 5 bases and at J to 8 bases, leaving 5 bases not matched to a gene. CDR3 sequence (DNA): TGTGCCAGCAGCGGTGAGGGGGCGGAAGCTTTCTTT. It encodes CASSGEGAEAFF.

V gene TRBV4-1 combines with J gene TRBJ2-1; D perhaps matches TRBD2 (5 bases). Germline V gene lookup returns CDR1 MGHRA and CDR2 YSYEKL. This CDR3 is built from 14 residues. V gave up 1 base and J gave up 5 bases, with 9 bases separating them. CDR3 in amino acids: CASSQVMRDNEQFF. The DNA for the CDR3 is TGCGCCAGCAGCCAAGTAATGAGGGACAATGAGCAGTTCTTC.

Here the CDR3 DNA reads TGTGCCAGCAGCCTGCGGATAGCGGGAGGGAATGAGCAGTTCTTC. This translates into CASSLRIAGGNEQFF. V usage is TRBV7-9 and J usage is TRBJ2-1; TRBD2 matches 11 bases. The trim removed 5 bases at V and 7 bases at J, leaving 7 bases unmatched. This CDR3 comprises 15 residues. The germline V gene has CDR1 SEHNR and CDR2 FQNEAQ (reference sequence).

CDR3 loop: CASRDRARYEQYF. The CDR3 bases are TGTGCCAGCAGGGACAGGGCGCGTTACGAGCAGTACTTC. V usage is TRBV2 and J usage is TRBJ2-7; 8 bases are a match to TRBD1. The CDR3 covers 13 residues. After removal of 6 bases from V and 4 bases from J, the junction contained 5 bases not matched to a gene. The germline CDR1 and CDR2 sequences are SNHLY and FYNNEI.

This chain joins TRBV9 and TRBJ2-7; TRBD1 agrees at 11 bases. The CDR3 consists of 15 residues. J lost 7 bases, V lost 3 bases, and 9 bases had no gene match. Germline CDR1 SGDLS, CDR2 YYNGEE. In DNA, the CDR3 is TGTGCCAGCAGCGCCACCGGGACAGGGGGTGGAGAGCAGTACTTC. Amino acid sequence: CASSATGTGGGEQYF.

This chain connects TRBV4-3 to TRBJ2-1; 14 bases agree with TRBD2. V dropped 4 bases and J dropped 7; count of bases not matched to a gene: 6. This CDR3 region has 16 residues. Germline-derived CDR1 and CDR2 are LGHNA and YSLEER. The CDR3 is CASSPRLAGGPNEQFF. Written as DNA, the CDR3 is TGCGCCAGCAGCCCCCGACTAGCGGGAGGGCCAAATGAGCAGTTCTTC.

This chain joins TRBV11-2 and TRBJ1-1; the match to TRBD1 covers 7 bases. The CDR3 length is 15 residues. The V segment lost 4 bases and the J segment 0 bases; nucleotides outside the gene matches: 5. Per the germline V gene, CDR1 is SGHAT and CDR2 is FQNNGV. The CDR3 region has the DNA TGTGCCAGCAGCTACCCCCAGGGGGTGAACACTGAAGCTTTCTTT. It encodes CASSYPQGVNTEAFF.

The J gene is TRBJ2-1, the V gene TRBV10-3; 10 nucleotides align to TRBD2. The CDR3 has 19 amino acids. Trimming removed 8 bases from V and 8 bases from J; junction bases left unmatched: 24. Germline-derived CDR1 and CDR2 are ENHRY and SYGVKD. The CDR3 DNA reads TGTGCCATCTCATCTGGGGAGACTCAGCGGGAGGGTATCAGGGATGAGCAGTTCTTC. Protein sequence: CAISSGETQREGIRDEQFF.

The chain employs TRBV30 and TRBJ2-3; tentative D call: TRBD2 (6 bases). In germline, CDR1 is GTSNPN, CDR2 SVGIG (reference sequence). Trimming shortened V by 2 bases and J by 6 bases, and 18 bases separated the two germline ends. CDR3 length equals 15 residues. As DNA, the CDR3 is TGTGCCTGGAGTTTGAGTAGCGGAGCACATGATACGCAGTATTTT. The encoded protein is CAWSLSSGAHDTQYF.

Here the CDR3 DNA reads TGTGCCAGCAGCCACGGGGGTTACGAGCAGTACTTC. Translating it yields CASSHGGYEQYF. J is TRBJ2-7 and V is TRBV4-2; a weak D match, TRBD2 (6 bases). Germline V CDR1 and CDR2: LGHNA, YNFKEQ. This CDR3 is built from 12 residues. Trimming removed 3 bases from V and 4 bases from J, with 7 bases in between.

The chain employs TRBV11-2 and TRBJ2-5; TRBD2 matches 8 bases. This CDR3 has 16 residues. Germline CDR1 is SGHAT and CDR2 is FQNNGV. The V segment lost 2 bases and the J segment 4 bases; nucleotides outside the gene matches: 9. CDR3 protein: CASSLWPAGEGETQYF. In DNA form, the CDR3 reads TGTGCCAGCAGCTTATGGCCAGCGGGAGAGGGAGAGACCCAGTACTTC.

The gene calls are TRBV5-6 and TRBJ1-2; no clear D gene. This CDR3 contains 18 residues. V lost 0 bases to trimming and J lost 0 bases, with 18 bases between them. Germline V gene sequence: CDR1 SGHDT, CDR2 YYEEEE. CDR3 in amino acids: CASSLELSVAGTNYGYTF. The CDR3, as DNA: TGTGCCAGCAGCTTGGAATTATCGGTGGCAGGTACTAACTATGGCTACACCTTC.

The gene calls are TRBV29-1 and TRBJ1-5; D gene ambiguous. V lost 1 base and J lost 2, with 6 bases in between. CDR1 is SQVTM, CDR2 ANQGSEA, per germline. The CDR3 loop spans 13 amino acids. CDR3 protein: CSVEVNGNQPQHF. The CDR3 coding sequence is TGCAGCGTTGAAGTCAACGGCAATCAGCCCCAGCATTTT.

The chain is built from TRBV14 and TRBJ2-5, with TRBD1 matching over 9 bases. With 4 bases clipped from V and 4 bases from J, the junction kept 7 bases outside the gene matches. CDR3 length equals 15 residues. Germline CDR1 reads SGHDN; CDR2 reads FVKESK. This CDR3 reads CASSRIYRGRETQYF. The DNA for the CDR3 is TGTGCCAGCAGCCGGATTTACAGGGGGCGAGAGACCCAGTACTTC.

The chain is built from TRBV7-9 and TRBJ2-7; D tentatively fits TRBD1 or TRBD2 (5 bases each). The CDR3 extends over 15 amino acids. Germline-derived CDR1 and CDR2 are SEHNR and FQNEAQ (reference sequence). V was trimmed by 2 bases and J by 0 bases, leaving 11 bases between them. In DNA form, the CDR3 reads TGTGCCAGCAGCTTAACGGGGCCTCACTCCTACGAGCAGTACTTC. Translation: CASSLTGPHSYEQYF. Full variable domain (missing parts from reference TRBV7-9 and TRBJ2-7): DTGVSQNPRHKITKRGQNVTFRCDPISEHNRLYWYRQTLGQGPEFLTYFQNEAQLEKSRLLSDRFSAERPKGSFSTLEIQRTEQGDSAMYLCASSLTGPHSYEQYFGPGTRLTVT.

As for this clone: Other DNA sequences in this specimen translate into the identical CDR3. This chain connects TRBV19 to TRBJ1-1; the D is unclear. The CDR3 is made up of 13 amino acids. The V gene's germline CDR1 is LNHDA and CDR2 SQIVND (reference sequence). Trimming stripped 3 bases from V and 5 bases from J, with 10 bases between. The CDR3 protein is CASSIWGRTEAFF. As DNA, the CDR3 is TGTGCCAGTAGTATTTGGGGAAGGACTGAAGCTTTCTTT.